Listed below are T cell receptor beta chains from one sample, sequenced in a study of response to subunit inactivated influenza vaccine. TCRdb independently ran MiXCR on the RT-PCR reads; one entry per CDR3 protein. The sample comprises about 500,000 distinct CDR3 sequences, approximately 15% of which are singletons, and 3% rests with the top ten. The material was CD4+ T cells sorted from PBMCs, obtained less than 30 months after vaccination. The receptors were sampled from a man between 45 and 75 years old who received an inactivated influenza vaccine. The CDR3 runs from the conserved cysteine through the conserved F or W. The D gene is left open where the match is weak. Some rows have no size entry. The others give once, few or many, or a class for an expanded clone.

CASSLARENNEQFF,TGCGCCAGCAGCTTGGCCCGGGAAAACAATGAGCAGTTCTTC,TRBV5-1,NA,TRBJ2-1,few
CASSVRQGVQETQYF,TGTGCCAGCAGTGTAAGGCAGGGGGTCCAAGAGACCCAGTACTTC,TRBV2,TRBD1,TRBJ2-5,few
CASSRLAGNTGELFF,TGTGCCAGCAGTCGGCTAGCGGGAAACACCGGGGAGCTGTTTTTT,TRBV28,TRBD2,TRBJ2-2,few
CASRTSGNTGELFF,TGTGCCAGCAGAACTAGCGGGAACACCGGGGAGCTGTTTTTT,TRBV6-1,TRBD2,TRBJ2-2,few
CASRRDRALNEQFF,TGTGCCAGCAGAAGGGACAGAGCCCTTAATGAGCAGTTCTTC,TRBV28,TRBD1,TRBJ2-1,NA
CSAREREHSYEQYF,TGCAGTGCTAGGGAAAGGGAGCATTCCTACGAGCAGTACTTC,TRBV20-1,NA,TRBJ2-7,NA
CASSLVGRGTEAFF,TGTGCCAGCAGCTTAGTAGGCAGGGGCACTGAAGCTTTCTTT,TRBV7-2,NA,TRBJ1-1,many
CATSRDGISSGYNEQFF,TGTGCCACCAGCAGAGATGGGATATCTAGCGGGTACAATGAGCAGTTCTTC,TRBV15,TRBD2,TRBJ2-1,few
CATSDSQGGRYNEQFF,TGTGCCACCAGTGATTCTCAGGGGGGAAGATACAATGAGCAGTTCTTC,TRBV24-1,NA,TRBJ2-1,many
CARSLGTSWVNEQFF,TGCGCCAGGAGCTTAGGGACTAGCTGGGTTAATGAGCAGTTCTTC,TRBV5-1,TRBD2,TRBJ2-1,once
CATSRPLGVEQFF,TGTGCCACCAGCAGGCCCTTGGGGGTCGAGCAGTTCTTC,TRBV15,NA,TRBJ2-1,NA
CASSSTGTGRNEQFF,TGCGCCAGCAGCTCGACCGGGACAGGGAGAAATGAGCAGTTCTTC,TRBV5-1,TRBD1,TRBJ2-1,NA
CASSVKRVYEQYF,TGTGCCAGCAGTGTAAAACGGGTGTACGAGCAGTACTTC,TRBV28,NA,TRBJ2-7,NA
CASSVGGEPGTDTQYF,TGTGCCAGCAGCGTAGGCGGGGAACCGGGCACAGATACGCAGTATTTT,TRBV9,NA,TRBJ2-3,NA
CASREPGGGTQYF,TGTGCCAGCAGGGAACCAGGGGGCGGTACGCAGTATTTT,TRBV12-3/TRBV12-4,TRBD1,TRBJ2-3,few
CASSGGQGNQPQHF,TGTGCCAGCAGTGGGGGACAGGGCAATCAGCCCCAGCATTTT,TRBV6-1,TRBD1,TRBJ1-5,many
CASSFETGYTGELFF,TGCGCCAGCAGCTTTGAGACAGGGTACACCGGGGAGCTGTTTTTT,TRBV5-1,TRBD1,TRBJ2-2,few
CASRPGQFNSYEQYF,TGTGCCAGCCGGCCAGGACAGTTCAACTCCTACGAGCAGTACTTC,TRBV6-1,NA,TRBJ2-7,many
CASSQGTSGSGEQFF,TGTGCCAGCAGCCAAGGGACTAGCGGGAGTGGGGAGCAGTTCTTC,TRBV3-1,TRBD2,TRBJ2-1,NA
CASSPHGSPNTEAFF,TGTGCCAGCAGTCCCCACGGGTCCCCCAACACTGAAGCTTTCTTT,TRBV12-3/TRBV12-4,NA,TRBJ1-1,NA
CASSPSGGLLTGELFF,TGTGCCAGCAGCCCCTCGGGGGGGCTGTTGACCGGGGAGCTGTTTTTT,TRBV11-2,TRBD2,TRBJ2-2,NA
CASSALYRGTNTEAFF,TGTGCCAGTAGTGCCCTATACAGGGGGACGAACACTGAAGCTTTCTTT,TRBV19,TRBD1,TRBJ1-1,NA
CASSPGTTKETQYF,TGCGCCAGCAGCCCCGGGACTACAAAAGAGACCCAGTACTTC,TRBV5-1,TRBD2,TRBJ2-5,NA
CAWVRLANTGELFF,TGTGCCTGGGTCCGCCTCGCGAACACCGGGGAGCTGTTTTTT,TRBV30,NA,TRBJ2-2,few
CASSLAPRVVGQQTQYF,TGTGCCAGCAGTTTAGCGCCGCGGGTGGTAGGTCAACAGACCCAGTACTTC,TRBV12-3/TRBV12-4,NA,TRBJ2-5,NA
CASSFTNRSPQETQYF,TGCGCCAGCAGCTTCACCAACAGGTCACCACAAGAGACCCAGTACTTC,TRBV5-1,NA,TRBJ2-5,NA
CASSFLRGINEQFF,TGCGCCAGCAGCTTCTTACGGGGAATCAATGAGCAGTTCTTC,TRBV5-1,NA,TRBJ2-1,few
CSASWGANYGYTF,TGCAGTGCTAGCTGGGGAGCTAACTATGGCTACACCTTC,TRBV20-1,NA,TRBJ1-2,NA
CSAQRGAQDGELFF,TGCAGTGCTCAAAGGGGGGCGCAGGACGGGGAGCTGTTTTTT,TRBV20-1,NA,TRBJ2-2,many
CASSLNGQTKHNEQFF,TGTGCCAGCAGCTTAAACGGGCAAACCAAGCACAATGAGCAGTTCTTC,TRBV11-1,NA,TRBJ2-1,NA
CASSHDRGTDTQYF,TGTGCCAGCAGCCACGACAGGGGCACAGATACGCAGTATTTT,TRBV7-2,TRBD1,TRBJ2-3,once
CSVSTGTGSNQPQHF,TGCAGCGTTTCAACCGGGACAGGGAGCAATCAGCCCCAGCATTTT,TRBV29-1,TRBD1,TRBJ1-5,NA
CASSELIGTSLSYEQYF,TGTGCCAGCAGTGAATTAATCGGGACTTCTCTCTCCTACGAGCAGTACTTC,TRBV2,NA,TRBJ2-7,few
CASSPATTPAGGEQFF,TGTGCCAGCAGCCCCGCTACTACCCCAGCGGGAGGTGAGCAGTTCTTC,TRBV7-9,TRBD2,TRBJ2-1,NA
CASRDRGLRTDTQYF,TGCGCCAGCAGGGACCGAGGGTTACGCACAGATACGCAGTATTTT,TRBV5-1,NA,TRBJ2-3,NA
CASSQSGDGYTF,TGTGCCAGCAGCCAATCAGGGGATGGCTACACCTTC,TRBV4-2,NA,TRBJ1-2,few
CASSLVGTGRETQYF,TGCGCCAGCAGCTTGGTCGGGACAGGGAGAGAGACCCAGTACTTC,TRBV5-1,TRBD1,TRBJ2-5,NA
CASSQVDSFEQFF,TGCGCCAGCAGCCAAGTGGACAGTTTCGAGCAGTTCTTC,TRBV4-3,NA,TRBJ2-1,few
CASSLHSSYNEQFF,TGTGCCAGCAGCTTACACAGCTCCTACAATGAGCAGTTCTTC,TRBV11-3,NA,TRBJ2-1,NA
CASSFTRDRMNTGELFF,TGTGCCAGCAGCTTCACCCGGGACAGGATGAACACCGGGGAGCTGTTTTTT,TRBV13,TRBD1,TRBJ2-2,few
CASSQEQANTEAFF,TGCGCCAGCAGCCAAGAACAGGCGAACACTGAAGCTTTCTTT,TRBV4-3,NA,TRBJ1-1,few
CASSLGASGILNTGELFF,TGTGCCAGCAGCCTCGGGGCTAGCGGGATTCTGAACACCGGGGAGCTGTTTTTT,TRBV28,TRBD2,TRBJ2-2,few
CASSLQGAQGEQYF,TGTGCCAGCAGCTTACAGGGGGCTCAGGGCGAGCAGTACTTC,TRBV7-2,TRBD1,TRBJ2-7,NA
CSANPTASGRGETQYF,TGCAGTGCTAACCCGACGGCTAGCGGGAGAGGCGAGACCCAGTACTTC,TRBV20-1,TRBD2,TRBJ2-5,many
CASSWRTGNYEQYF,TGCGCCAGCAGCTGGAGGACAGGGAACTACGAGCAGTACTTC,TRBV5-1,TRBD1,TRBJ2-7,NA